Listed here are 7 T cell receptor beta chains from one sample, sequenced in a study of T cells in localized non-small cell lung cancer. Assay: immunoSEQ multiplex PCR; the TCRdb copy retains only in-frame clones and omits some. Of approximately 61,000 clones in the sample, 75% to 90% were seen once. Material: peripheral blood, obtained before any cancer treatment. The receptor set was obtained from a woman aged 40-75 years with stage I lung adenocarcinoma.

The chain carries TRBV7-9 and TRBJ1-4; D gene unclear. Trimming removed 4 bases from V and 8 bases from J, with 11 bases in between. There are 13 residues in the CDR3. CDR1 is SEHNR, CDR2 FQNEAQ, per germline (reference sequence). This chain's CDR3 is CASSSSFGEKLFF. CDR3 coding DNA: TGTGCCAGCAGCTCTAGCTTTGGCGAAAAACTGTTTTTT.

The chain joins TRBV19 to TRBJ1-1; unclear D gene. Germline V lookup: CDR1 LNHDA, CDR2 SQIVND (reference sequence). V was pared by 10 bases and J by 6 bases, with 12 bases between. CDR3 length equals 11 residues. The CDR3 reads CAIKAGAEAFF. Written as DNA, the CDR3 is TGTGCCATTAAGGCTGGGGCTGAAGCTTTCTTT. The whole variable domain, filled in from reference TRBV19 and TRBJ1-1, reads DGGITQSPKYLFRKEGQNVTLSCEQNLNHDAMYWYRQDPGQGLRLIYYSQIVNDFQKGDIAEGYSVSREKKESFPLTVTSAQKNPTAFYLCAIKAGAEAFFGQGTRLTVV.

This clone occurred a few times. The J gene is TRBJ1-1, the V gene TRBV2; D not certain. The CDR3 extends over 13 amino acids. V shed 7 bases and J shed 1 base, with 10 bases lying between them. Germline lookup yields CDR1 SNHLY and CDR2 FYNNEI. The CDR3 bases are TGTGCCAGCATCAAAGACTCGAACACTGAAGCTTTCTTT. Translated, it gives CASIKDSNTEAFF. Combining the CDR3 with reference TRBV2 and TRBJ1-1 gives the whole variable domain EPEVTQTPSHQVTQMGQEVILRCVPISNHLYFYWYRQILGQKVEFLVSFYNNEISEKSEIFDDQFSVERPDGSNFTLKIRSTKLEDSAMYFCASIKDSNTEAFFGQGTRLTVV.

In this sample, this clone turned up once. The genes are TRBV19 and TRBJ2-1; the match to TRBD2 covers 14 bases. V shed 3 bases and J 15 bases; nucleotides not matched to a gene: 4. CDR3 length: 13 residues. Germline V gene data show CDR1 as LNHDA and CDR2 as SQIVND (reference sequence). Here the CDR3 reads CASSMGLAGAPFF. The CDR3 DNA reads as TGTGCCAGTAGTATGGGACTAGCGGGGGCACCGTTCTTC.

V is TRBV6-5 and J is TRBJ2-3, with TRBD1 identical over 7 bases. Looked up from germline, CDR1 is MNHEY and CDR2 is SVGAGI. The junction had 6 bases not matched to a gene; V was cut back by 5 bases and J by 4 bases. This CDR3 has 14 amino acids. CDR3 in DNA: TGTGCCAGCAGTGGAACAGGGGTTTCAGATACGCAGTATTTT. Its translation is CASSGTGVSDTQYF.

This clone has only one observation. The genes are TRBV27 and TRBJ1-1, with 7 bases lining up with TRBD1. The J segment lost 0 bases and the V segment lost 6 bases, leaving 7 bases of the junction unmatched. This CDR3 contains 15 residues. The germline V gene has CDR1 MNHEY and CDR2 SMNVEV (reference sequence). DNA of the CDR3: TGTGCCAGCAGCTGGGACAGCAGCATGAACACTGAAGCTTTCTTT. Protein sequence: CASSWDSSMNTEAFF.

This chain uses TRBV4-2 with TRBJ1-5; possible D gene TRBD1, 5 bases. Deletions cut 0 bases from V and 8 bases from J, with 14 bases between. The CDR3 runs 15 residues. Germline assignment: CDR1 LGHNA and CDR2 YNFKEQ. The CDR3 DNA is TGTGCCAGCAGCCAAGAGGGGGGGACCCGTAAGCCCCAGCATTTT. This translates into CASSQEGGTRKPQHF.